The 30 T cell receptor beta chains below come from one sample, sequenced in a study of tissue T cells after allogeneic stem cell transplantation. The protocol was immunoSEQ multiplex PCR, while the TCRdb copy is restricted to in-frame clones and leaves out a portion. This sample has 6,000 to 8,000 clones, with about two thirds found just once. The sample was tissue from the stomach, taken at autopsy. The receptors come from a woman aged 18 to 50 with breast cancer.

For the CDR3, the DNA is TGTGCCATCAGTGGAGAGCCAGGGAGTGGAAATGGCTACACCTTC. Translation gives CAISGEPGSGNGYTF. The V gene is TRBV10-3, the J gene TRBJ1-2; D possibly corresponds to TRBD1 (5 bases). The CDR3 extends over 15 amino acids. Trimming shortened V by 4 bases and J by 6 bases, and 18 bases separated the two germline ends. Germline V lookup: CDR1 ENHRY, CDR2 SYGVKD.

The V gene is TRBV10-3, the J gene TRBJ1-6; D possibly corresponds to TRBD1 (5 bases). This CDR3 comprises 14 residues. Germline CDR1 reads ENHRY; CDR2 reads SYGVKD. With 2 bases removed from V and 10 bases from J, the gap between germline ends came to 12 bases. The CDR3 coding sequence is TGTGCCATCAGTGAGGCGCAGGGAACATCACCCCTCCACTTT. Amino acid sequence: CAISEAQGTSPLHF.

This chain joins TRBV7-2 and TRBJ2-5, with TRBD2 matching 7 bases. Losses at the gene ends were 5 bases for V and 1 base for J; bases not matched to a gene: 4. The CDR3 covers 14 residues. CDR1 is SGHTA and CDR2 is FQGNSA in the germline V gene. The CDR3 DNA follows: TGTGCCAGCAGCCTCACGGGGGGCCAAGAGACCCAGTACTTC. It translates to CASSLTGGQETQYF.

This chain's CDR3 is CASRLRRVGYTAFF. Written as DNA, the CDR3 is TGTGCCAGCAGATTGCGGCGGGTCGGGTATACGGCTTTCTTT. The chain recombines TRBV13 with TRBJ1-1; no firm D call. This CDR3 spans 14 amino acids. Germline V gives CDR1 PRHDT, CDR2 FYEKMQ (reference sequence). Trimming took 6 bases from V and 11 from J, leaving 22 bases between them. The full variable domain, in which reference TRBV13 and TRBJ1-1 provide the parts outside the CDR3, is AAGVIQSPRHLIKEKRETATLKCYPIPRHDTVYWYQQGPGQDPQFLISFYEKMQSDKGSIPDRFSAQQFSDYHSELNMSSLELGDSALYFCASRLRRVGYTAFFGQGTRLTVV.

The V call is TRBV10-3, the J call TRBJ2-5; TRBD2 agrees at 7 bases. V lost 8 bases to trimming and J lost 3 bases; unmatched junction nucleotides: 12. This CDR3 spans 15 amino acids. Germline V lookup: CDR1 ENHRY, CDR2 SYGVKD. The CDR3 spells CAIRPDTGGEETQYF. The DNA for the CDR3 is TGTGCCATCCGACCGGACACTGGGGGGGAAGAGACCCAGTACTTC.

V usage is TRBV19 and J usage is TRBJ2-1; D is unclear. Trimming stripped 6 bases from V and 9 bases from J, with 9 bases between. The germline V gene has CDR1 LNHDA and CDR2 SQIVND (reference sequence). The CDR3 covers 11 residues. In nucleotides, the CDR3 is TGTGCCAGTAGGCGTGGGTCTGAGCAGTTCTTC. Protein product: CASRRGSEQFF.

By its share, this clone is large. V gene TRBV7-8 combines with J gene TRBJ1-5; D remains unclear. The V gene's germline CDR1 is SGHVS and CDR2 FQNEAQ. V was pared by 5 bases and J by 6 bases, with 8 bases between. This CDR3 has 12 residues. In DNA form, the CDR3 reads TGTGCCAGCAGCCCCCAGCCTCAGCCCCAGCATTTT. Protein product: CASSPQPQPQHF.

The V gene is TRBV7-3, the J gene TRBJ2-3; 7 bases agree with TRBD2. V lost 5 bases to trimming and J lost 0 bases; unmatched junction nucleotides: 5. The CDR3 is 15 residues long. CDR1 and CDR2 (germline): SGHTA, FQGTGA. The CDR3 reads CASSPLAVSTDTQYF. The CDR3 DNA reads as TGTGCCAGCAGCCCTCTAGCGGTTAGCACAGATACGCAGTATTTT.

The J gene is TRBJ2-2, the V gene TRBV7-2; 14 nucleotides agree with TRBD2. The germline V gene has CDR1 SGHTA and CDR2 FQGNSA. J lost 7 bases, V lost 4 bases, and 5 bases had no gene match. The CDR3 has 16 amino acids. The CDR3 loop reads CASSSTSGGAVGELFF. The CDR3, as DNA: TGTGCCAGCAGCTCGACTAGCGGGGGGGCCGTCGGGGAGCTGTTTTTT.

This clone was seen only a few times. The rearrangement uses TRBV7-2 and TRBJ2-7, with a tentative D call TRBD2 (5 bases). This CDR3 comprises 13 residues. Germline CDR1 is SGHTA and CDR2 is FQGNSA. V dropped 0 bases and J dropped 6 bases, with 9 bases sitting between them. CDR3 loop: CASSLALSGEQYF. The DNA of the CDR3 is TGTGCCAGCAGCTTAGCGCTGAGCGGCGAGCAGTACTTC. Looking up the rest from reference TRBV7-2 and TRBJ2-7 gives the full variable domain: GAGVSQSPSNKVTEKGKDVELRCDPISGHTALYWYRQSLGQGLEFLIYFQGNSAPDKSGLPSDRFSAERTGGSVSTLTIQRTQQEDSAVYLCASSLALSGEQYFGPGTRLTVT.

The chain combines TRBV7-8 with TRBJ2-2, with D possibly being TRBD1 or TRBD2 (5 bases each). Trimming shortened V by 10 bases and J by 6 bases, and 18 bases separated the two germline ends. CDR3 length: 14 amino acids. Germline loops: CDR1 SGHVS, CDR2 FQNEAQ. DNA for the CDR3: TGTGCCACCAGGGAAATCGCGGGCTCCGGGGAGCTGTTTTTT. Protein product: CATREIAGSGELFF. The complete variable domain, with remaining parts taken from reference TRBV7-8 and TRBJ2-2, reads GAGVSQSPRYKVAKRGQDVALRCDPISGHVSLFWYQQALGQGPEFLTYFQNEAQLDKSGLPSDRFFAERPEGSVSTLKIQRTQQEDSAVYLCATREIAGSGELFFGEGSRLTVL.

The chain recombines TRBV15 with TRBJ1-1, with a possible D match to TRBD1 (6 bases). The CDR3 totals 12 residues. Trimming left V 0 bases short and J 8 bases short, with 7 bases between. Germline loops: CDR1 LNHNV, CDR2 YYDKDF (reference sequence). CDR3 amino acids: CATSRETGEAFF. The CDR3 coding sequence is TGTGCCACCAGCAGAGAGACAGGCGAAGCTTTCTTT. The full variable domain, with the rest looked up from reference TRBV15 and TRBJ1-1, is DAMVIQNPRYQVTQFGKPVTLSCSQTLNHNVMYWYQQKSSQAPKLLFHYYDKDFNNEADTPDNFQSRRPNTSFCFLDIRSPGLGDTAMYLCATSRETGEAFFGQGTRLTVV.

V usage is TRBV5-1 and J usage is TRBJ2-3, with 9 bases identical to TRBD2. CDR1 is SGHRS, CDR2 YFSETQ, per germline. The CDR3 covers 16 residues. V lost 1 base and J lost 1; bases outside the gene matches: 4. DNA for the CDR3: TGCGCCAGCAGCTTGACTAGCGGGCTCGGCACAGATACGCAGTATTTT. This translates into CASSLTSGLGTDTQYF.

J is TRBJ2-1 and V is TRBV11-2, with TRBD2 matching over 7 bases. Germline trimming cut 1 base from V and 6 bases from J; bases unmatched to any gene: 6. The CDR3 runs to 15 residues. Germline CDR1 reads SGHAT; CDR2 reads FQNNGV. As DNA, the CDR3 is TGTGCCAGCAGCTTAGCTCCAGCGGGGCCCAATGAGCAGTTCTTC. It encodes CASSLAPAGPNEQFF. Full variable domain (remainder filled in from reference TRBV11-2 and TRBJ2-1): EAGVAQSPRYKIIEKRQSVAFWCNPISGHATLYWYQQILGQGPKLLIQFQNNGVVDDSQLPKDRFSAERLKGVDSTLKIQPAKLEDSAVYLCASSLAPAGPNEQFFGPGTRLTVL.

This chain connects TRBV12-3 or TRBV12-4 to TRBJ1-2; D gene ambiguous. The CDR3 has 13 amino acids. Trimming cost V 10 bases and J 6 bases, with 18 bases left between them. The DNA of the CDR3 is TGTGCCACTCTACAGAGACCAGGCCATGGCTACACCTTC. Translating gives CATLQRPGHGYTF.

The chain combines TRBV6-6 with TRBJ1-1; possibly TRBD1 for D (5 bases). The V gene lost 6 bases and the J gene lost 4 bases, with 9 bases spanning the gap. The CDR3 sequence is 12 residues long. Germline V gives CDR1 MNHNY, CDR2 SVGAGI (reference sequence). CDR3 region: CASRAGTTEAFF. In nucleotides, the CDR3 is TGTGCCAGCAGAGCAGGGACCACTGAAGCTTTCTTT.

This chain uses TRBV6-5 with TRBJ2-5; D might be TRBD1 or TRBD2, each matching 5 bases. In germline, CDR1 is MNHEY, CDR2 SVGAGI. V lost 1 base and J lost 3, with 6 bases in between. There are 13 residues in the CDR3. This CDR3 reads CASSYLGEETQYF. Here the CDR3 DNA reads TGTGCCAGCAGTTACTTGGGGGAAGAGACCCAGTACTTC.

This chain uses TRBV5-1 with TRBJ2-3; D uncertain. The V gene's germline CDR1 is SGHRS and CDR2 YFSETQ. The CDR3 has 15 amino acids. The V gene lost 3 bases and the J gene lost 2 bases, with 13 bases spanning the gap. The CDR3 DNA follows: TGCGCCAGCAGCTCGGACCCCGTGCCCACAGATACGCAGTATTTT. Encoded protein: CASSSDPVPTDTQYF.

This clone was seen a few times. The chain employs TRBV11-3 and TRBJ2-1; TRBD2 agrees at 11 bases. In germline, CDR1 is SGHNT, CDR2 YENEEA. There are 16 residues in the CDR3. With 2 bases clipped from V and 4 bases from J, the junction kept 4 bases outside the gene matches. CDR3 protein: CASSLSSSGGYNEQFF. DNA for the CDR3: TGTGCCAGCAGCTTAAGTTCTAGCGGGGGGTACAATGAGCAGTTCTTC.

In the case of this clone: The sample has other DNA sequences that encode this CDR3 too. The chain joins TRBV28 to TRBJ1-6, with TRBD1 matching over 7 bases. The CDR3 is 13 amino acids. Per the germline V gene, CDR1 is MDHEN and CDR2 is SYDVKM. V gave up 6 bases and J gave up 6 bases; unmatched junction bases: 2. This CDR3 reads CASSRDSNSPLHF. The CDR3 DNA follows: TGTGCCAGCAGCCGGGACAGTAATTCACCCCTCCACTTT. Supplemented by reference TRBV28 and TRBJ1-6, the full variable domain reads DVKVTQSSRYLVKRTGEKVFLECVQDMDHENMFWYRQDPGLGLRLIYFSYDVKMKEKGDIPEGYSVSREKKERFSLILESASTNQTSMYLCASSRDSNSPLHFGNGTRLTVT.

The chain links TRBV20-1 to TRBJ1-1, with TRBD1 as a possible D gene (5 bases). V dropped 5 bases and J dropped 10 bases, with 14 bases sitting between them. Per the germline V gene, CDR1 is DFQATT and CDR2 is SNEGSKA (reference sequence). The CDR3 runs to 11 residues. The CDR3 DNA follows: TGCAGTGCTCCCCAGGGCGGGGCAGCTTTCTTT. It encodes CSAPQGGAAFF.

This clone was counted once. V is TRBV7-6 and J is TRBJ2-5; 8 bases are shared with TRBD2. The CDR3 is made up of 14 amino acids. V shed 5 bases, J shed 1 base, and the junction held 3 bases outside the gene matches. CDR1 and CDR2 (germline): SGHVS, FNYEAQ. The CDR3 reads CASSTGLAQETQYF. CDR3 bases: TGTGCCAGCAGCACCGGACTAGCCCAAGAGACCCAGTACTTC.

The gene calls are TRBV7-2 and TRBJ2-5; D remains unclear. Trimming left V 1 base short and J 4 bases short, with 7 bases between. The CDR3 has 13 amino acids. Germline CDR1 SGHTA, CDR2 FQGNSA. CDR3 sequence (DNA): TGTGCCAGCAGCTTAGTGGGCTCAGAGACCCAGTACTTC. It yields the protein CASSLVGSETQYF.

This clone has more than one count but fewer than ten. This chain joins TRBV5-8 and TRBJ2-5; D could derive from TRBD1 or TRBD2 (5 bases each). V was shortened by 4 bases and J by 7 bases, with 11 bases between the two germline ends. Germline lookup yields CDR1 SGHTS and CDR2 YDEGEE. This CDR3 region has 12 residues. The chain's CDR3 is CASSPRGGTQYF. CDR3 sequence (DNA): TGTGCCAGCAGCCCCCGGGGCGGGACCCAGTACTTC.

The CDR3 DNA sequence: TGTGCCAGCAGCCAAGATGCAGGCTCAAAGTACAATGAGCAGTTCTTC. Translated, it gives CASSQDAGSKYNEQFF. The chain combines TRBV5-6 with TRBJ2-1; D unresolved. Per the germline V gene, CDR1 is SGHDT and CDR2 is YYEEEE. The CDR3 length is 16 residues. Trimming cost V 4 bases and J 4 bases, with 18 bases left between them.

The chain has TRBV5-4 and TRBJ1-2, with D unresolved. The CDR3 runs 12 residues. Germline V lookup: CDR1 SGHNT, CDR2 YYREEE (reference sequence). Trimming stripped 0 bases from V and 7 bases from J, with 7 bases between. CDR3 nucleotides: TGTGCCAGCAGCTTGGATCAGGTTGGCTACACCTTC. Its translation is CASSLDQVGYTF.

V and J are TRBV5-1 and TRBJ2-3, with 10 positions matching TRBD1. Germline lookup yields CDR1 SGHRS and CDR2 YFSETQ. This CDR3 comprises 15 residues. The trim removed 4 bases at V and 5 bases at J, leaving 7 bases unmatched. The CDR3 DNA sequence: TGCGCCAGCAGCGACGGGACAGGGGTGGGAGATACGCAGTATTTT. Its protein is CASSDGTGVGDTQYF.

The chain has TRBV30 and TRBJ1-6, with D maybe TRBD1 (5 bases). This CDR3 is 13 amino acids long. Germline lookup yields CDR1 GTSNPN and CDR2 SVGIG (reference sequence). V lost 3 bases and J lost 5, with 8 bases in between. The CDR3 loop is CAWRGENNSPLHF. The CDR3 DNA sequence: TGTGCCTGGAGAGGGGAAAATAATTCACCCCTCCACTTT.

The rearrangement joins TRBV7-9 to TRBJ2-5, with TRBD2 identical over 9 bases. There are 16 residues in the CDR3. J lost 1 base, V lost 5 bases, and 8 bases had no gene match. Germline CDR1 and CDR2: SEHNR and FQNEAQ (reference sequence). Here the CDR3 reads CASSKGLAQIQETQYF. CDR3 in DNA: TGTGCCAGCAGCAAGGGACTAGCTCAAATCCAAGAGACCCAGTACTTC.

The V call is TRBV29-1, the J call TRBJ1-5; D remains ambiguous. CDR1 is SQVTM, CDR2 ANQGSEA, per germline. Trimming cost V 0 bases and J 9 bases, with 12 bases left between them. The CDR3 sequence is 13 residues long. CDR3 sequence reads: CSVEEGGNGPQHF. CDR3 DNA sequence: TGCAGCGTTGAAGAGGGAGGAAACGGGCCCCAGCATTTT.